This TCR beta chain was sequenced during a study of blood T cell repertoires in COVID-19. As handled by the study authors: From reference gene primer amplification, estimates of nucleated cell counts were derived. Method: immunoSEQ multiplex PCR; TCRdb's copy keeps in-frame clones and lacks some. V and J calls and clone size come straight from that table; D and trimming were deduced from the DNA. The sample shows roughly 200,000 clones, around 90% of them seen only once. CDR1 is SGHTA and CDR2 is FQGNSA in the germline V gene. V lost 0 bases and J 1 base, leaving 9 bases between the germline ends. The CDR3 covers 15 residues.

Sequenced sample: peripheral blood. The chain employs TRBV7-2 and TRBJ1-1, with a tentative D call TRBD1 (5 bases). This TCR derives from a man between 60 and 75 years old with acute or convalescent COVID-19. The CDR3 sequence: CASSLAGGRNTEAFF. The CDR3 region has the DNA TGTGCCAGCAGCTTAGCGGGGGGGAGGAACACTGAAGCTTTCTTT.